Listed below are T cell receptor beta chains from one sample, sequenced in a study of shared T cell receptors in the human thymus. The assay was immunoSEQ multiplex PCR, and TCRdb's table has in-frame clones only and misses some. The sample holds around 730,000 clones, 70% to 90% seen once. Separately, the same data were catalogued under a study of human thymus T cells.

Sequencing was done on a sample of thymocytes. Receptors were obtained from a girl in the first two years of life with a congenital heart defect. Both conserved end residues are part of each CDR3. Fields, in order: J gene, V gene, clone size, CDR3 protein. Only part of the rows carry a size: once, few, many, or a class if the clone is expanded.

J: TRBJ1-1; V: TRBV7-9; size: -; CDR3: CASSSTGGAEAFF
J: TRBJ2-2; V: TRBV6-5; size: few; CDR3: CASSSGTGNTGELFF
J: TRBJ1-3; V: TRBV6-5; size: -; CDR3: CASSYSGSWAGNTIYF
J: TRBJ1-1; V: TRBV4-1; size: -; CDR3: CASSHSRIKISTGGGRNTEAFF
J: TRBJ2-7; V: TRBV6-1; size: -; CDR3: CASSPIGTGKYEQYF
J: TRBJ1-2; V: TRBV27; size: -; CDR3: CASSPQDGTLLYGYTF
J: TRBJ2-2; V: TRBV9; size: -; CDR3: CASSGRAGELFF
J: TRBJ2-7; V: TRBV28; size: -; CDR3: CASSRDSPSPLYEQYF
J: TRBJ1-3; V: TRBV7-2; size: once; CDR3: CASSFPGQGASGNTIYF
J: TRBJ1-1; V: TRBV10-1; size: -; CDR3: CASSLDSSEAFF
J: TRBJ1-2; V: TRBV30; size: -; CDR3: CAWSSWRENYGYTF
J: TRBJ2-7; V: TRBV14; size: -; CDR3: CASSQGQGYEQYF
J: TRBJ2-5; V: TRBV5-4; size: -; CDR3: CASSFTKGARETQYF
J: TRBJ1-6; V: TRBV12-5; size: -; CDR3: CAIYYALRFSYNSPLHF
J: TRBJ2-7; V: TRBV6-1; size: -; CDR3: CASSVRLAGDEQYF
J: TRBJ1-1; V: TRBV7-8; size: -; CDR3: CASIGGRVSTEAFF
J: TRBJ1-1; V: TRBV29-1; size: -; CDR3: CSVPGTADWAGRNSMNTEAFF
J: TRBJ1-2; V: TRBV10-3; size: -; CDR3: CAISKDREHGYTF
J: TRBJ2-3; V: TRBV19; size: once; CDR3: CASSNALLATFSSTDTQYF
J: TRBJ2-6; V: TRBV29-1; size: -; CDR3: CSVGTGSSGANVLTF
J: TRBJ2-1; V: TRBV13; size: few; CDR3: CASSLEPGGRGNEQFF
J: TRBJ2-7; V: TRBV7-6; size: -; CDR3: CASSQGLASTYEQYF
J: TRBJ2-1; V: TRBV5-1; size: -; CDR3: CASTQQSTLGQGDYNEQFF
J: TRBJ1-1; V: TRBV4-1; size: once; CDR3: CASSQAWNTEAFF
J: TRBJ1-5; V: TRBV28; size: -; CDR3: CASSSGGVDQPQHF
J: TRBJ1-1; V: TRBV13; size: -; CDR3: CASSRRRSNTEAFF
J: TRBJ2-2; V: TRBV5-5; size: -; CDR3: CASSFGSTSGAGELFF
J: TRBJ1-6; V: TRBV28; size: -; CDR3: CASSYGNSPLHF
J: TRBJ1-2; V: TRBV7-3; size: few; CDR3: CASSLSCSGGRGVYGYTF
J: TRBJ2-6; V: TRBV7-7; size: -; CDR3: CASSLVKQPFGSGANVLTF
J: TRBJ1-2; V: TRBV6-5; size: -; CDR3: CASSWDRGYGYTF
J: TRBJ2-7; V: TRBV5-8; size: -; CDR3: CASSLGAASSYEQYF
J: TRBJ1-5; V: TRBV30; size: -; CDR3: CAWSQPPGQGNGCNQPQHF
J: TRBJ1-1; V: TRBV7-9; size: -; CDR3: CASSLDSGGTEAFF
J: TRBJ1-2; V: TRBV5-1; size: few; CDR3: CASSRLNESYGYTF
J: TRBJ1-3; V: TRBV28; size: -; CDR3: CASSSYTMDSSGNTIYF
J: TRBJ2-7; V: TRBV5-1; size: few; CDR3: CASSLGNRATIYEQYF
J: TRBJ1-2; V: TRBV7-2; size: -; CDR3: CASSPPLFGNGYTF
J: TRBJ2-5; V: TRBV5-4; size: -; CDR3: CASSSRQETQYF
J: TRBJ2-5; V: TRBV4-3; size: -; CDR3: CASSQVLKTGETQYF
J: TRBJ1-5; V: TRBV12-5; size: -; CDR3: CASGLGRQGLLNQPQHF
J: TRBJ1-1; V: TRBV7-9; size: -; CDR3: CASTPREAAPNTEAFF
J: TRBJ1-1; V: TRBV12-5; size: -; CDR3: CASGLFRQGDTEAFF